Following are 23 T cell receptor beta chains from one sample sequenced in a study of OX40 agonist ivuxolimab in advanced cancers. TCRdb keeps only in-frame clones here, not all; method: immunoSEQ multiplex PCR. Of roughly 70,000 clones listed, over 65% are singletons. Specimen: CD4+ or CD8+ T cells sorted from blood, collected in a trial of the OX40 agonist ivuxolimab. The source is an adult with an advanced solid tumor such as melanoma, head and neck, liver or kidney cancer.

The rearrangement joins TRBV7-9 to TRBJ2-3; D remains ambiguous. CDR1 is SEHNR, CDR2 FQNEAQ, per germline (reference sequence). The CDR3 contains 15 residues. V gave up 3 bases and J gave up 1 base, with 11 bases separating them. The CDR3 loop reads CASSLRGRGTDTQYF. CDR3 sequence (DNA): TGTGCCAGCAGCTTGCGTGGAAGGGGCACAGATACGCAGTATTTT.

This clone was observed a handful of times. The chain combines TRBV5-4 with TRBJ1-6; D call uncertain. Germline CDR1 is SGHNT and CDR2 is YYREEE (reference sequence). Trimming cost V 7 bases and J 7 bases, with 18 bases left between them. This CDR3 spans 15 amino acids. The DNA for the CDR3 is TGTGCCAGCCGGGCATGGCCAGAAAGCAATTCACCCCTCCACTTT. It specifies CASRAWPESNSPLHF.

The chain recombines TRBV6-1 with TRBJ2-7; no reliable D call. This CDR3 is 13 amino acids long. The V gene lost 0 bases and the J gene lost 9 bases, with 12 bases spanning the gap. The germline CDR1 and CDR2 sequences are MNHNS and SASEGT. CDR3 protein: CASSEALSPTQYF. The CDR3 DNA follows: TGTGCCAGCAGTGAAGCGCTTTCGCCGACGCAGTACTTC.

This CDR3 reads CAWSTGIYGYTF. The CDR3 coding sequence is TGTGCCTGGAGTACCGGTATCTATGGCTACACCTTC. The gene calls are TRBV30 and TRBJ1-2; D gene unclear. Deletions cut 2 bases from V and 4 bases from J, with 8 bases between. The CDR3 has 12 residues. From germline, CDR1 is GTSNPN and CDR2 SVGIG (reference sequence).

The chain employs TRBV10-2 and TRBJ2-3; the match to TRBD2 covers 11 bases. CDR1 is WSHSY, CDR2 SAAADI, per germline. CDR3 size: 15 residues. V shed 6 bases and J 6 bases; nucleotides not matched to a gene: 8. For the CDR3, the DNA is TGCGCCAGCAGGGAGATAGCGGGAGGGCCTGATACGCAGTATTTT. Amino acids: CASREIAGGPDTQYF.

The gene calls are TRBV10-3 and TRBJ2-7, with a possible D match to TRBD1 (6 bases). In germline, CDR1 is ENHRY, CDR2 SYGVKD. The V and J ends lost 0 bases and 3 bases respectively, with 9 bases between them. There are 14 residues in the CDR3. CDR3 bases: TGTGCCATCAGTGAGTCCGTGACAGGCTACGAGCAGTACTTC. Encoded protein: CAISESVTGYEQYF.

The V and J genes are TRBV19 and TRBJ2-3; a possible D gene is TRBD1 (6 bases). Germline CDR1 is LNHDA and CDR2 is SQIVND (reference sequence). CDR3 size: 14 residues. V lost 1 base to trimming and J lost 6 bases, with 11 bases between them. CDR3 amino acids: CASSIGQEPDTQYF. The CDR3 bases are TGTGCCAGTAGTATAGGACAGGAGCCCGATACGCAGTATTTT.

V and J are TRBV15 and TRBJ1-4; 7 nucleotides agree with TRBD1. J was trimmed by 3 bases and V by 2 bases; bases with no gene match: 3. The V gene's germline CDR1 is LNHNV and CDR2 YYDKDF (reference sequence). The CDR3 is made up of 15 amino acids. For the CDR3, the DNA is TGTGCCACCAGCAGATCCGGGACAGCTAATGAAAAACTGTTTTTT. Protein sequence: CATSRSGTANEKLFF.

This chain uses TRBV6-1 with TRBJ1-1, with D maybe TRBD1 (6 bases). CDR1 is MNHNS, CDR2 SASEGT, per germline. This CDR3 comprises 13 residues. The V and J ends lost 4 bases and 4 bases respectively, with 10 bases between them. The CDR3 sequence is CASSVGAGTEAFF. CDR3 DNA sequence: TGTGCCAGCAGTGTGGGGGCAGGCACTGAAGCTTTCTTT.

The J gene is TRBJ1-3, the V gene TRBV5-5; 10 bases map to TRBD1. CDR3 length: 16 residues. The V gene end was trimmed by 2 bases and the J gene end by 4 bases; junction bases not matched to a gene: 6. The germline gives CDR1 SGHKS, CDR2 YYEKEE (reference sequence). In nucleotides, the CDR3 is TGTGCCAGCAGCTTCCTCGGGACAGGGGAAGGAAACACCATATATTTT. Translation: CASSFLGTGEGNTIYF.

The rearrangement uses TRBV6-5 and TRBJ2-3, with D hard to call. The CDR3 has 14 residues. V lost 0 bases and J 11 bases, leaving 15 bases between the germline ends. The germline CDR1 and CDR2 sequences are MNHEY and SVGAGI. CDR3 bases: TGTGCCAGCAGTTACTCGATGAGTGGGGATTGGCAGTATTTT. This codes for CASSYSMSGDWQYF.

This clone was counted between two and nine times. V usage is TRBV27 and J usage is TRBJ1-6; D gene uncertain. The ends were cut back, 6 bases at V and 6 bases at J, with 9 bases in the middle. This CDR3 spans 13 amino acids. Germline values: CDR1 MNHEY, CDR2 SMNVEV (reference sequence). The CDR3 here is CASRGGINSPLHF. DNA for the CDR3: TGTGCCAGCAGGGGCGGCATTAATTCACCCCTCCACTTT.

V usage is TRBV7-6 and J usage is TRBJ2-1, with D maybe TRBD1 (5 bases). Germline V CDR1 and CDR2: SGHVS, FNYEAQ. Trimming cost V 1 base and J 7 bases, with 17 bases left between them. This CDR3 comprises 16 residues. The CDR3 reads CASSLGLTAGTNEQFF. DNA for the CDR3: TGTGCCAGCAGCTTAGGGCTGACAGCAGGAACAAATGAGCAGTTCTTC.

This clone was seen only once. The rearrangement links TRBV6-6 to TRBJ1-2, with a possible D match to TRBD1 (6 bases). Germline CDR1 and CDR2: MNHNY and SVGAGI (reference sequence). V lost 2 bases and J 4 bases, leaving 14 bases between the germline ends. The CDR3 is 15 amino acids. The CDR3 coding sequence is TGTGCCAGCAGTTACGATCCAGGGGCGACCTATGGCTACACCTTC. Amino acids: CASSYDPGATYGYTF.

Note on this clone: At one of its ends the junction is not consistent with the germline gene, which may arise from a read error. V and J are TRBV6-5 and TRBJ1-5; D gene ambiguous. The CDR3 runs to 14 residues. In germline, CDR1 is MNHEY, CDR2 SVGAGI. The DNA for the CDR3 is TGTGCCAGCAGTAAATGGGGTAGCGATCAGCCCCAGCATTTT. It codes for CASSKWGSDQPQHF.

This clone showed up just once. This chain joins TRBV12-5 and TRBJ2-3, with a tentative D call TRBD2 (7 bases). The CDR3 consists of 14 residues. Trimming left V 6 bases short and J 0 bases short, with 10 bases between. From germline, CDR1 is LGHNT and CDR2 FRNRAP. The CDR3 loop reads CASGEGGSTDTQYF. The CDR3 bases are TGTGCTAGTGGGGAGGGGGGGAGCACAGATACGCAGTATTTT.

The V gene is TRBV5-4, the J gene TRBJ2-7, with TRBD2 identical over 9 bases. V dropped 2 bases and J dropped 3; count of bases not matched to a gene: 3. Germline CDR1 and CDR2: SGHNT and YYREEE (reference sequence). The CDR3 consists of 14 residues. The CDR3 here is CASSFLAGDYEQYF. The CDR3, as DNA: TGTGCCAGCAGCTTCTTAGCGGGGGACTACGAGCAGTACTTC.

The chain recombines TRBV7-9 with TRBJ2-3; no clear D. The ends were cut back, 2 bases at V and 4 bases at J, with 13 bases in the middle. Looked up from germline, CDR1 is SEHNR and CDR2 is FQNEAQ (reference sequence). The CDR3 is 15 residues long. CDR3 in amino acids: CASSLHGRVADTQYF. The CDR3 DNA reads as TGTGCCAGCAGCTTACACGGGCGAGTGGCAGATACGCAGTATTTT.

V usage is TRBV4-3 and J usage is TRBJ1-2, with D perhaps matching TRBD1 (5 bases). The CDR3 covers 17 residues. Trimming took 1 base from V and 1 from J, leaving 16 bases between them. Germline values: CDR1 LGHNA, CDR2 YSLEER. CDR3 amino acids: CASSQGFGGGGNYGYTF. The CDR3 DNA reads as TGCGCCAGCAGCCAAGGCTTTGGTGGGGGAGGTAACTATGGCTACACCTTC.

This clone was seen just once. CDR3 loop: CASSLVGSGYEQYF. The DNA of the CDR3 is TGCGCCAGCAGCTTGGTTGGTAGCGGCTACGAGCAGTACTTC. V is TRBV5-1 and J is TRBJ2-7, with TRBD2 as a possible D gene (6 bases). The CDR3 totals 14 residues. V lost 0 bases, J lost 3 bases, and 10 bases lay in between. Germline V gene lookup returns CDR1 SGHRS and CDR2 YFSETQ. The variable domain in full, completed from reference TRBV5-1 and TRBJ2-7, reads KAGVTQTPRYLIKTRGQQVTLSCSPISGHRSVSWYQQTPGQGLQFLFEYFSETQRNKGNFPGRFSGRQFSNSRSEMNVSTLELGDSALYLCASSLVGSGYEQYFGPGTRLTVT.

With respect to this clone: The sample has other DNA sequences that encode this CDR3 too. This rearrangement joins TRBV18 to TRBJ1-1; D is unclear. V gave up 3 bases and J gave up 0 bases, with 5 bases separating them. CDR1 and CDR2 from the germline V gene are KGHSH and LQKENI. This CDR3 has 13 amino acids. CDR3 sequence: CASSPTVNTEAFF. The CDR3 region has the DNA TGTGCCAGCTCACCTACAGTGAACACTGAAGCTTTCTTT.

The chain uses TRBV19 and TRBJ2-5; possible D gene TRBD2, 6 bases. CDR3 length: 14 amino acids. V lost 6 bases, J lost 2 bases, and 13 bases lay in between. Germline V lookup: CDR1 LNHDA, CDR2 SQIVND (reference sequence). Here the CDR3 reads CASSGGVGQETQYF. The CDR3 region has the DNA TGTGCCAGTAGCGGAGGGGTAGGGCAAGAGACCCAGTACTTC.

This clone was seen a single time. The CDR3 sequence is CASRLNYGYTF. CDR3 in DNA: TGTGCCAGCAGATTGAACTATGGCTACACCTTC. The J gene is TRBJ1-2, the V gene TRBV11-2; no definite D call. Per the germline V gene, CDR1 is SGHAT and CDR2 is FQNNGV. V gave up 6 bases and J gave up 2 bases, with 4 bases separating them. There are 11 residues in the CDR3.